The rows below give T cell receptor beta chains drawn from one sample of a study of spatial heterogeneity in lung cancer. TCRdb fed the 5' RACE reads into MiXCR, producing one record per CDR3 protein. The profile shows about 120,000 distinct CDR3 sequences, 12% of them singletons. The specimen comprised PBMCs, sampled at follow-up. The receptors originated from a male donor with early-stage non-small cell lung cancer. CDR3s leave out the opening cysteine and the closing phenylalanine or tryptophan. A D gene is named only where the DNA matches it firmly. For some rows the clone size is stated as once, few or many, or as a class when expanded; others skip it.

D gene: TRBD2; clone size: medium-sized; V gene: TRBV4-1; CDR3 protein: ASSQGTSEDTQY
D gene: NA; clone size: NA; V gene: TRBV12-3/TRBV12-4; CDR3 protein: ASTLGGNQPQH
D gene: TRBD1; clone size: NA; V gene: TRBV5-1; CDR3 protein: ASSLESRGLSYGYT
D gene: NA; clone size: many; V gene: TRBV2; CDR3 protein: ASSDPQSGNTIY
D gene: TRBD1; clone size: NA; V gene: TRBV29-1; CDR3 protein: SVTGTDRREQY
D gene: NA; clone size: NA; V gene: TRBV7-2; CDR3 protein: ASSSPGWSYEQY
D gene: TRBD1; clone size: few; V gene: TRBV3-1; CDR3 protein: ASSLTDRAVGEKLF
D gene: NA; clone size: few; V gene: TRBV6-2/TRBV6-3; CDR3 protein: ASSYRGGLANVLT
D gene: NA; clone size: many; V gene: TRBV5-1; CDR3 protein: ASSPENTEAF
D gene: NA; clone size: NA; V gene: TRBV12-3/TRBV12-4; CDR3 protein: ASSLRMKETQY
D gene: NA; clone size: NA; V gene: TRBV21-1; CDR3 protein: ASSKPDRGNNTEAF